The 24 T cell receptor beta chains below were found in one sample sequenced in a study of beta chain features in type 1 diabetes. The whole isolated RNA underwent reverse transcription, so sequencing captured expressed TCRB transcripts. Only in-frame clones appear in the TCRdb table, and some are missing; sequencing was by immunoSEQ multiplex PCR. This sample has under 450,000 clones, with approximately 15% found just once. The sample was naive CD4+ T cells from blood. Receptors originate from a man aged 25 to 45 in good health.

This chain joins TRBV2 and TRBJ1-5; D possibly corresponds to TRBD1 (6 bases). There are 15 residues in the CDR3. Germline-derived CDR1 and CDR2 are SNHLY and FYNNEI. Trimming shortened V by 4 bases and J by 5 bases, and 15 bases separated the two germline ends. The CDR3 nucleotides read TGTGCCAGCAGTGGGGGCAGGGGAGAATATCAGCCCCAGCATTTT. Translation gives CASSGGRGEYQPQHF. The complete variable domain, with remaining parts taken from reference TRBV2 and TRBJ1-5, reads EPEVTQTPSHQVTQMGQEVILRCVPISNHLYFYWYRQILGQKVEFLVSFYNNEISEKSEIFDDQFSVERPDGSNFTLKIRSTKLEDSAMYFCASSGGRGEYQPQHFGDGTRLSIL.

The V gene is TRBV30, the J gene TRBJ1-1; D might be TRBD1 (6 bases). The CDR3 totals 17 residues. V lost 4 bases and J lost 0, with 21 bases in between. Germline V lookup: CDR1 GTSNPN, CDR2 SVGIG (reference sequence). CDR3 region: CAWTHTGADLMNTEAFF. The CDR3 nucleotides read TGTGCCTGGACCCATACGGGGGCGGATCTTATGAACACTGAAGCTTTCTTT.

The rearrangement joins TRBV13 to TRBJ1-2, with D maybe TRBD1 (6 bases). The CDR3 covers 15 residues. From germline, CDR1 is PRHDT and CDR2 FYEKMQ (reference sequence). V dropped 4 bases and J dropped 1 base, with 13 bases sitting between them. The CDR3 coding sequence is TGTGCCAGCAGCTCACGGGACAATCTTAACTATGGCTACACCTTC. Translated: CASSSRDNLNYGYTF.

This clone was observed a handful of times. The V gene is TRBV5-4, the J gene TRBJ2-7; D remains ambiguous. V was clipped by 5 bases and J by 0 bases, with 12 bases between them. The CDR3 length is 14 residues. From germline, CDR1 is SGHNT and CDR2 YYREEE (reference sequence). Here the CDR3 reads CASRDQRSSYEQYV. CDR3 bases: TGTGCCAGCAGGGACCAGAGGAGCTCCTACGAGCAGTACGTC.

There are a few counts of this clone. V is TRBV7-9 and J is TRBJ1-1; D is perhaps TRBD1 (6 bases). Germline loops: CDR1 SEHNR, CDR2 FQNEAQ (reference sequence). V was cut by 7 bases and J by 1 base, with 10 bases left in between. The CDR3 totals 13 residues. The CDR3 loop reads CASNTGRNTEAFF. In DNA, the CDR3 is TGTGCCAGCAACACAGGGAGGAACACTGAAGCTTTCTTT.

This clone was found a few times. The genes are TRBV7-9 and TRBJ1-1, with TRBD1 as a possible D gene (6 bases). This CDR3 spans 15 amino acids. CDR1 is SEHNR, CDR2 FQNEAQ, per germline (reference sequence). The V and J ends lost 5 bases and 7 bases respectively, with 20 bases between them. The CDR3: CASSEVQGTRNEAFF. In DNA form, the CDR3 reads TGTGCCAGCAGCGAAGTACAGGGTACGCGGAATGAAGCTTTCTTT.

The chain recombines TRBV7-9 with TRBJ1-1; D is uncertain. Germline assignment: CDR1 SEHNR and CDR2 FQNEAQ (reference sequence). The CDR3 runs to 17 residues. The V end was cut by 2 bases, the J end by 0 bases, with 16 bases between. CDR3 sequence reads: CASSLKRFRTMNTEAFF. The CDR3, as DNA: TGTGCCAGCAGCTTAAAGCGTTTCAGGACCATGAACACTGAAGCTTTCTTT.

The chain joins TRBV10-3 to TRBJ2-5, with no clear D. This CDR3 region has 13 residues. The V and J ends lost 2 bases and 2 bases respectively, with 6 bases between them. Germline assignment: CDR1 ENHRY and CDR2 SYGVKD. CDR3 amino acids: CAISETVQETQYF. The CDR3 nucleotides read TGTGCCATCAGTGAGACAGTACAAGAGACCCAGTACTTC.

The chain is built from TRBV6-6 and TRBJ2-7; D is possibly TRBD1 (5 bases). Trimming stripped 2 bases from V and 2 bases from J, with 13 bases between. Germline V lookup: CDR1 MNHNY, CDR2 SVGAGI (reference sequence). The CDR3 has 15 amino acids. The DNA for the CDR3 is TGTGCCAGCAGTTACGGTGGGGCCATGACCTACGAGCAGTACTTC. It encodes CASSYGGAMTYEQYF.

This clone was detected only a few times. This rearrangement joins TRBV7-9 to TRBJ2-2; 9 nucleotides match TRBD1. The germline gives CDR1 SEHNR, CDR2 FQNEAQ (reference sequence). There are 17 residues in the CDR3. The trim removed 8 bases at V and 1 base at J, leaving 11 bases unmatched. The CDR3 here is CASPRQRTGENTGELFF. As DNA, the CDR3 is TGTGCCAGCCCCAGGCAAAGGACAGGGGAGAACACCGGGGAGCTGTTTTTT.

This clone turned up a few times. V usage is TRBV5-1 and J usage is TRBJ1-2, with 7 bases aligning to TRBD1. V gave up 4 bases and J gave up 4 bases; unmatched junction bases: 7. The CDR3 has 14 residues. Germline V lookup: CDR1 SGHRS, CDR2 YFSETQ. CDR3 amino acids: CASSPGQVVYGYTF. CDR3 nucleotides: TGCGCCAGCAGCCCCGGACAGGTGGTCTATGGCTACACCTTC.

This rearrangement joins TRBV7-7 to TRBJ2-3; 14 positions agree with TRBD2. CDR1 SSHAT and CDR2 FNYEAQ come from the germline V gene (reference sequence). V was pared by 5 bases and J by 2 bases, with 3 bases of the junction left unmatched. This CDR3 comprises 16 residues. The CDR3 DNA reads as TGTGCCAGCAGCACGGGACTAGCGGGGGCCACAGATACGCAGTATTTT. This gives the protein CASSTGLAGATDTQYF.

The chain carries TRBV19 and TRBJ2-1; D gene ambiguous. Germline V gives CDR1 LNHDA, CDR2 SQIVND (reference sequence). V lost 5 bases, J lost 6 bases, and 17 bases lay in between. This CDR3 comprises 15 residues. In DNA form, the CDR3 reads TGTGCCAGTAGTCTTCGTACGAGTCCCGGCAATGAGCAGTTCTTC. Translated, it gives CASSLRTSPGNEQFF.

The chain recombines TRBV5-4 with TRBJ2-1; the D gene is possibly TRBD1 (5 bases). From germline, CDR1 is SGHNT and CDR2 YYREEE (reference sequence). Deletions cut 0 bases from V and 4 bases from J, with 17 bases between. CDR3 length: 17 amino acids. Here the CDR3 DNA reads TGTGCCAGCAGCTTGGCTATTGGCCAGGGTCCATACAATGAGCAGTTCTTC. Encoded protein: CASSLAIGQGPYNEQFF.

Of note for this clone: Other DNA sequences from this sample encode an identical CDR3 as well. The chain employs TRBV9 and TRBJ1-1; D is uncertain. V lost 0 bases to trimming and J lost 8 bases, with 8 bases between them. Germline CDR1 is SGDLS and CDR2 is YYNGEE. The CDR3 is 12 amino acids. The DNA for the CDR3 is TGTGCCAGCAGCGTAGTGGGAGGCGAAGCTTTCTTT. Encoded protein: CASSVVGGEAFF.

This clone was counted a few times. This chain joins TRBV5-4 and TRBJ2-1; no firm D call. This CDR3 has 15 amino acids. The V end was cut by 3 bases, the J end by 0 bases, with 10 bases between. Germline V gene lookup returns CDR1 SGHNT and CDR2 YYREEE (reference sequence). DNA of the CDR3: TGTGCCAGCAGCTACGACCAGAGCTCCTACAATGAGCAGTTCTTC. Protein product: CASSYDQSSYNEQFF.

The CDR3 region has the DNA TGTGCCAGCTCCCCAGGGACAGGGGTACAAGCTTTCTTT. Translating gives CASSPGTGVQAFF. The chain has TRBV18 and TRBJ1-1, with 10 bases lining up with TRBD1. Germline V CDR1 and CDR2: KGHSH, LQKENI. V gave up 6 bases and J gave up 9 bases; unmatched junction bases: 7. The length of the CDR3 is 13 residues.

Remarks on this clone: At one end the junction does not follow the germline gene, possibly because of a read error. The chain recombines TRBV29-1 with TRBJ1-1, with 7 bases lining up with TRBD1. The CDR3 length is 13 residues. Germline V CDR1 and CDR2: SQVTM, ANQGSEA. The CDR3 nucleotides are TGCAGCGGTGAACAGGGGAGGAACACTGAAGCTTTCTTT. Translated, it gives CSGEQGRNTEAFF.

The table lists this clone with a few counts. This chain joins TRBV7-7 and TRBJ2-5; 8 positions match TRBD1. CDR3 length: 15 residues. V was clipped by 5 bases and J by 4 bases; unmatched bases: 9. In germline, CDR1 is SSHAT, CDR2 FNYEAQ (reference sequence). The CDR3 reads CASSRGQGKGETQYF. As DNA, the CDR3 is TGTGCCAGCAGCCGTGGACAGGGAAAGGGAGAGACCCAGTACTTC.

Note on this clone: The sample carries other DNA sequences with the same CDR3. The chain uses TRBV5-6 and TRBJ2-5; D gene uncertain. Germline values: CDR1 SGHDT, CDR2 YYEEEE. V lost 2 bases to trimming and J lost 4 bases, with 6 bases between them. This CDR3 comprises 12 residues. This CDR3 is CASSLGRETQYF. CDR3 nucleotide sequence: TGTGCCAGCAGCTTAGGACGAGAGACCCAGTACTTC.

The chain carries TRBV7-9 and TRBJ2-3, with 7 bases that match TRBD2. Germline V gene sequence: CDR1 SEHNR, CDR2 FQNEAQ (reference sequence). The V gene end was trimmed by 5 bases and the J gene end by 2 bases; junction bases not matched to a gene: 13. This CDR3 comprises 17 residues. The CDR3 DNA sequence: TGTGCCAGCAGCCCCCTCCTCGGCGGGGGTGTCACAGATACGCAGTATTTT. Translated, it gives CASSPLLGGGVTDTQYF.

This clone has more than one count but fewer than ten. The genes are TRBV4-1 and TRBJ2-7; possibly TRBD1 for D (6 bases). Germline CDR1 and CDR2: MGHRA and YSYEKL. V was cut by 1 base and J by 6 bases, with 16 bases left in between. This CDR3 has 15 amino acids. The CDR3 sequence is CASSQGGPGRVEQYF. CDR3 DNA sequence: TGCGCCAGCAGCCAAGGGGGGCCCGGTCGAGTCGAGCAGTACTTC.

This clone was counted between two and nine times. CDR3 sequence reads: CASSRGSQETQYF. CDR3 DNA: TGTGCCAGCAGCCGGGGGAGTCAAGAGACCCAGTACTTC. This sequence joins TRBV7-2 and TRBJ2-5, with D possibly matching TRBD2 (6 bases). There are 13 residues in the CDR3. Trimming took 5 bases from V and 2 from J, leaving 9 bases between them. Germline CDR1 is SGHTA and CDR2 is FQGNSA.

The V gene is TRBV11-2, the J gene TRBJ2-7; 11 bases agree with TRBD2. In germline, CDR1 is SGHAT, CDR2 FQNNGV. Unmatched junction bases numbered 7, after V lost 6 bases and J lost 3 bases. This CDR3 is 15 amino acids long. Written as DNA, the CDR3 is TGTGCCAGCAGGGATCTAGCGGGGGGAAACTACGAGCAGTACTTC. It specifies CASRDLAGGNYEQYF.